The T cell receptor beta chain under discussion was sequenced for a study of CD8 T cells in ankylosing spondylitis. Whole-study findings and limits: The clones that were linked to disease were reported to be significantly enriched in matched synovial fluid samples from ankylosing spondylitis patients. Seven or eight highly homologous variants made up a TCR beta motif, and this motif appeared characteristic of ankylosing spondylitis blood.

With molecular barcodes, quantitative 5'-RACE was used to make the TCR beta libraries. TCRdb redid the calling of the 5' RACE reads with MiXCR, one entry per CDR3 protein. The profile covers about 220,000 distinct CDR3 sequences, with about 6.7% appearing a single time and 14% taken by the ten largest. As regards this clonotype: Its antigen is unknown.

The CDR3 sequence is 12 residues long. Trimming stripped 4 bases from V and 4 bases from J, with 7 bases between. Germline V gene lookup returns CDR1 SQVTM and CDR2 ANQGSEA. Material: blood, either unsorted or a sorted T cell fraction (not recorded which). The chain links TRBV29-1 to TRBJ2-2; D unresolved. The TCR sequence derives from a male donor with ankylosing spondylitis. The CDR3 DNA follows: TGCAGCGTTGTACTACTCACCGGGGAGCTGTTTTTT. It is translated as CSVVLLTGELFF.